This T cell receptor beta chain was sequenced in a study of T cells in Graves' hyperthyroidism and ophthalmopathy. Study-level findings and limits: Most clonotypes expanded in thyroid above 0.001 were likewise present in blood.

In its sample, this clonotype was seen a few times. Its antigen is currently unknown. V lost 4 bases to trimming and J lost 2 bases, with 12 bases between them. Germline assignment: CDR1 SEHNR and CDR2 FQNEAQ (reference sequence). This CDR3 has 14 residues. TCR beta CDR3 region amplification was performed from RNA transcripts. Initially, a first-round RT-PCR of the TCR CDR3 employed the HTBI primer set. Via MiXCR, TCRdb re-called the multiplex PCR reads, giving one row per CDR3 protein. The data hold 490,000 or so distinct CDR3 sequences, with around 16% observed a single time. This sequence joins TRBV7-9 and TRBJ2-7, with unresolved D. The sequenced sample was blood. The source of this sequence is a woman aged 30 to 39 with Graves' ophthalmopathy. CDR3 nucleotide sequence: TGTGCCAGCAGCTACTCAACAACACCCTACGAGCAGTACTTC. Protein sequence: CASSYSTTPYEQYF.